The rows below give T cell receptor beta chains drawn from one sample of a study of molecular identifiers for immune sequencing clone quantification. Each CDR3 protein gets one entry after TCRdb re-called the PCR reads with MiXCR. The table records under 350,000 distinct CDR3 sequences, roughly a quarter of them present only once. Sequences were obtained from naive CD8+ T cells from blood, with Jurkat cell RNA spiked in. The receptors here all came from a human donor in good health. Some libraries in this study had Jurkat cell RNA spiked in. Both conserved end residues are part of each CDR3. The order of the fields is V gene, J gene, clone size, D gene, CDR3 DNA, CDR3 protein. A D gene is named only where the DNA matches it firmly. Clone size is not always given. Where it is, it says once, few, many or a class for expanded clones.

>TRBV28|TRBJ2-6|-|-
TGTGCCAGCAGTTTCAGGGGTCCTGGGGCCAACGTCCTGACTTTC
CASSFRGPGANVLTF
>TRBV27|TRBJ1-4|-|-
TGTGCCACCAGAGATGCAACTAATGAAAAACTGTTTTTT
CATRDATNEKLFF
>TRBV7-9|TRBJ2-3|-|TRBD2
TGTGCCAGCAGCCCACTACTAGCGGGGGAATTCACAGATACGCAGTATTTT
CASSPLLAGEFTDTQYF
>TRBV29-1|TRBJ1-1|many|TRBD1
TGCAGCGTTGAAGAGTTCGGGACAGGGGGCACTGAAGCTTTCTTT
CSVEEFGTGGTEAFF
>TRBV4-1|TRBJ2-5|-|-
TGCGCCAGCAGCCAAGTTCCAGCTCAAGAGACCCAGTACTTC
CASSQVPAQETQYF
>TRBV11-2|TRBJ2-2|few|-
TGTGCCAGCAAGGGGGGGCCCGGGGAGCTGTTTTTT
CASKGGPGELFF
>TRBV5-6|TRBJ2-7|many|-
TGTGCCAGCAGCTTGGCACCCGCAGGGCCCACCTACGAGCAGTACTTC
CASSLAPAGPTYEQYF
>TRBV13|TRBJ2-5|many|TRBD1
TGTGCCAGCAGCCCGACAGGGGGCATGCACCAAGAGACCCAGTACTTC
CASSPTGGMHQETQYF
>TRBV27|TRBJ2-5|few|TRBD1
TGTGCCAGCAGTTTGGGGATTACAGGGGGCGAAGAGACCCAGTACTTC
CASSLGITGGEETQYF
>TRBV4-2|TRBJ1-1|-|TRBD1
TGTGCCAGCAGCCAAGTCAGGGGGCTGTACACTGAAGCTTTCTTT
CASSQVRGLYTEAFF